This TCR beta chain emerged from a study of cytomegalovirus exposure and HLA in healthy donors. Study-level points and caveats: Investigators reported 150 to 200 TCR beta chains as tied to cytomegalovirus. Researchers reported from a later analysis that most CMV-associated TCR beta chains appeared HLA-restricted. It was reported that TCR beta sequences correctly inferred the HLA-A and HLA-B alleles for most subjects. When analyzed later, a missense DCLRE1C variant was found to be linked to TCR beta V- and J-gene trimming.

CDR3 length: 15 amino acids. Trimming stripped 1 base from V and 2 bases from J, with 9 bases between. In germline, CDR1 is MNHNS, CDR2 SASEGT. This clone was seen a handful of times. Its antigen is unidentified. The primer mix had 60 Vbeta and 13 Jbeta primers. TCRdb's copy holds only in-frame clones and misses some; the assay was immunoSEQ multiplex PCR. The data show 150,000 to 200,000 clones, with roughly 80% seen just once and less than 2.5% held by the top ten. What was sequenced was PBMCs. The clonotype was recovered from a male donor in good health and CMV-seronegative. This chain connects TRBV6-1 to TRBJ1-5; D is undetermined. The CDR3 here is CASSEGLVGNQPQHF. CDR3 DNA: TGTGCCAGCAGTGAAGGACTTGTGGGCAATCAGCCCCAGCATTTT.